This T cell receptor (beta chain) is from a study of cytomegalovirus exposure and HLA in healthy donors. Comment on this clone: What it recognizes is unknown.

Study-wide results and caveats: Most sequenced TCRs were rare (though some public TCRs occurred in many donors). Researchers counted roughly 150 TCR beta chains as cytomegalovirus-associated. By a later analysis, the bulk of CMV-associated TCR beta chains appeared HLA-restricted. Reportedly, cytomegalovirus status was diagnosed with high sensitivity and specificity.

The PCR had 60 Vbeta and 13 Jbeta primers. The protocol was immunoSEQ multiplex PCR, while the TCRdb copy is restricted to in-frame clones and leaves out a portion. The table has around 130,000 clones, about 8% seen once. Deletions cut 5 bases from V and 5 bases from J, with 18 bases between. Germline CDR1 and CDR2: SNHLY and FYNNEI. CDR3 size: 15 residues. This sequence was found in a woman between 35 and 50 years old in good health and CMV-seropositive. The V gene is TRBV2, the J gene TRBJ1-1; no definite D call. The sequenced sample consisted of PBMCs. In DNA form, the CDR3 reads TGTGCCAGCAGTATTTCAAACAGTGGAAGGACTGAAGCTTTCTTT. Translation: CASSISNSGRTEAFF.